The 8 T cell receptor beta chains reported below all come from one sample, sequenced in a study of blood T cells in healthy people across ages. PCR was performed a second time for about 7 to 12 cycles using a sample-barcoded 5' primer and a J-beta primer mix. TCRdb reanalysed the 5' RACE reads using MiXCR and keeps one entry per CDR3 protein. This repertoire shows about a million distinct CDR3 sequences, roughly 50% found once; its top ten account for roughly a fifth. Input material: blood. These receptors were obtained from an older woman in good health.

This clonotype was picked up one time. The CDR3 DNA is TGCGCCAGCAGCGACGGAGGGACTGGGGCCAACGTCCTGACTTTC. Translation: CASSDGGTGANVLTF. The chain carries TRBV5-1 and TRBJ2-6; maybe TRBD2 (6 bases). CDR1 and CDR2 from the germline V gene are SGHRS and YFSETQ. The CDR3 sequence is 15 residues long. Trimming shortened V by 4 bases and J by 2 bases, and 10 bases separated the two germline ends.

The genes are TRBV12-3 or TRBV12-4 and TRBJ2-7, with D perhaps TRBD2 (6 bases). With the DNA end fitting TRBJ2-1 better, the J assignment may be wrong. CDR3 length: 15 amino acids. CDR3 in DNA: TGTGCCAGCAGTTCCTCGGGACTTATGGTGAATGAGCAGTTCTTC. Amino acids: CASSSSGLMVNEQFF.

This clonotype has only a few counts. This chain joins TRBV12-3 or TRBV12-4 and TRBJ2-7; TRBD1 agrees at 7 bases. The CDR3 extends over 12 amino acids. With V trimmed by 6 bases and J by 6 bases, 5 bases remained unmatched. CDR3 nucleotides: TGTGCCAGCAGCCCGGACAGGCGCGAGCAGTACTTC. Translation: CASSPDRREQYF.

This clonotype was detected only a few times. CDR3: CASSQGSGGTYEQYF. In DNA form, the CDR3 reads TGTGCCAGCAGCCAAGGCAGCGGGGGCACCTACGAGCAGTACTTC. The chain has TRBV3-1 and TRBJ2-7, with 8 bases that match TRBD2. V lost 1 base and J lost 2; bases outside the gene matches: 4. CDR1 and CDR2 from the germline V gene are LGHDT and YNNKEL (reference sequence). This CDR3 contains 15 residues.

This clonotype was detected only once. This rearrangement joins TRBV28 to TRBJ2-3; TRBD1 is a possible D gene (6 bases). This CDR3 comprises 16 residues. Deletions cut 0 bases from V and 2 bases from J, with 12 bases between. Germline V CDR1 and CDR2: MDHEN, SYDVKM. The CDR3 DNA reads TGTGCCAGCAGTTTATGGGGGGCGGACCCCACAGATACGCAGTATTTT. It is translated as CASSLWGADPTDTQYF.

The chain is built from TRBV27 and TRBJ2-1; tentatively, D is TRBD1 (5 bases). The germline gives CDR1 MNHEY, CDR2 SMNVEV (reference sequence). The CDR3 totals 16 residues. V was shortened by 5 bases and J by 4 bases, with 18 bases between the two germline ends. This CDR3 reads CASSTLTAYLYNEQFF. In DNA form, the CDR3 reads TGTGCCAGCAGTACGTTGACAGCCTATCTATACAATGAGCAGTTCTTC.

This clonotype was seen more than once but under ten times. The chain has TRBV6-2 or TRBV6-3 and TRBJ2-7; TRBD1 is a possible D gene (6 bases). The germline gives CDR1 MNHEY, CDR2 SVGEGT. V was clipped by 2 bases and J by 0 bases, with 11 bases between them. CDR3 length: 15 residues. The CDR3 sequence is CASSYGAGDSYEQYF. CDR3 DNA: TGTGCCAGCAGTTACGGGGCAGGGGACTCCTACGAGCAGTACTTC.

This chain links TRBV11-1 with TRBJ2-1; tentative D call: TRBD2 (5 bases). With 3 bases removed from V and 7 bases from J, the gap between germline ends came to 16 bases. The CDR3 loop spans 15 amino acids. Germline CDR1 is SGHAT and CDR2 is FQDESV (reference sequence). The CDR3 loop reads CASSFFGDGKNEQFF. In DNA, the CDR3 is TGTGCCAGCAGCTTCTTCGGGGATGGGAAAAATGAGCAGTTCTTC.